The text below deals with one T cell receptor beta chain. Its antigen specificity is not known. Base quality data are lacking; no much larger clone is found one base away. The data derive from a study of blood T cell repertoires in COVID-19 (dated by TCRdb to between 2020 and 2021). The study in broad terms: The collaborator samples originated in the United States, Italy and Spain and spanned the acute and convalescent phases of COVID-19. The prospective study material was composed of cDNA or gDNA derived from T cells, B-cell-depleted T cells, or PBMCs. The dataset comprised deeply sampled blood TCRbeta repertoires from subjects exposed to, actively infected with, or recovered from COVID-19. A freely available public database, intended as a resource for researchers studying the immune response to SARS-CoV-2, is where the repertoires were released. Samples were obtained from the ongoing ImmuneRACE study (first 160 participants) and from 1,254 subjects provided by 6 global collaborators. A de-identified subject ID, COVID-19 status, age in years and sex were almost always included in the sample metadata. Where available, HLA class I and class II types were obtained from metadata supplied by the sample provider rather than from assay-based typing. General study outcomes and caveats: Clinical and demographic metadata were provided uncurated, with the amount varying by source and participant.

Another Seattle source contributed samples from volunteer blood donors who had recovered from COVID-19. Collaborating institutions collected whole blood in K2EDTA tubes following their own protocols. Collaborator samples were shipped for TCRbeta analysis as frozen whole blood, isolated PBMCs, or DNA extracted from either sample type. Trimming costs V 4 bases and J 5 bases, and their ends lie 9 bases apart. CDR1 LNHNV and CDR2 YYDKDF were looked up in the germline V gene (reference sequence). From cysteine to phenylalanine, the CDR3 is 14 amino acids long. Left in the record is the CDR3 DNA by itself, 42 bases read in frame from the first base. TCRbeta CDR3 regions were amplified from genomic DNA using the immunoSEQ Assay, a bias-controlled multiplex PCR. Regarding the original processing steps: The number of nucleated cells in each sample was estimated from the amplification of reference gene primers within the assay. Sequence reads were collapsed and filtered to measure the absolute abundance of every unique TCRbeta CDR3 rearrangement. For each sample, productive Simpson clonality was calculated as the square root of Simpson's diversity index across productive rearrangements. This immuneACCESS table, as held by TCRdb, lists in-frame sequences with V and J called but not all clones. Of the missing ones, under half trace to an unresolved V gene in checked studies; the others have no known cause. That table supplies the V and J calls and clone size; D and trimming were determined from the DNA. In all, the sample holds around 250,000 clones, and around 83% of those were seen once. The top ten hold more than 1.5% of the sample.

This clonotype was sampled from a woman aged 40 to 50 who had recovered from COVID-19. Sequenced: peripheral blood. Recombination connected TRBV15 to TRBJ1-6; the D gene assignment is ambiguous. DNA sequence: TGTGCCACCAGCACGGGGTCTAATAATTCACCCCTCCACTTT. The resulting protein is CATSTGSNNSPLHF.